One and the same sample provided the 28 T cell receptor beta chains below, sequenced in a study of blood T cells in healthy people across ages. A second PCR of 7 to 11 cycles used a sample-barcoded 5' primer and a J-beta primer mix. TCRdb itself ran the 5' RACE reads through MiXCR, one entry per CDR3 protein. Of approximately 290,000 distinct CDR3 sequences listed, 27% are singletons. Sequenced material: blood. These receptors were taken from a woman in her 70s in good health.

The rearrangement links TRBV15 to TRBJ2-1; D gene uncertain. V lost 4 bases and J lost 4, with 2 bases in between. CDR1 is LNHNV, CDR2 YYDKDF, per germline (reference sequence). CDR3 length equals 11 residues. CDR3 coding DNA: TGTGCCACCAGCAAATACAATGAGCAGTTCTTC. This gives the protein CATSKYNEQFF.

The chain carries TRBV7-9 and TRBJ2-3, with D hard to call. The V gene's germline CDR1 is SEHNR and CDR2 FQNEAQ (reference sequence). The V and J ends lost 5 bases and 5 bases respectively, with 11 bases between them. The CDR3 covers 13 residues. CDR3 sequence reads: CASSGRPEDTQYF. DNA of the CDR3: TGTGCCAGCAGCGGGCGACCCGAAGATACGCAGTATTTT.

The chain has TRBV7-3 and TRBJ2-7, with D perhaps TRBD1 (6 bases). Looked up from germline, CDR1 is SGHTA and CDR2 is FQGTGA. Trimming removed 2 bases at V and 4 bases at J, with 15 bases between. The CDR3 sequence is 15 residues long. In nucleotides, the CDR3 is TGTGCCAGCAGCTTAGGGACCGAAAGGGGGTACGAGCAGTACTTC. Residues: CASSLGTERGYEQYF.

This clonotype was found a few times. The chain employs TRBV27 and TRBJ1-3; D unresolved. The germline V gene has CDR1 MNHEY and CDR2 SMNVEV (reference sequence). This CDR3 contains 15 residues. V was shortened by 6 bases and J by 0 bases, with 12 bases between the two germline ends. CDR3 DNA sequence: TGTGCCAGCAGGAGACTGTCGAGCTCTGGAAACACCATATATTTT. It encodes CASRRLSSSGNTIYF.

The chain uses TRBV4-3 and TRBJ1-2, with 12 bases fitting TRBD1. Germline assignment: CDR1 LGHNA and CDR2 YSLEER. CDR3 length equals 15 residues. V shed 3 bases and J 8 bases; nucleotides not matched to a gene: 7. CDR3 residues: CASSQGQGAGWGYTF. The CDR3 region has the DNA TGCGCCAGCAGCCAGGGACAGGGGGCAGGATGGGGCTACACCTTC.

Many counts were recorded for this clonotype. The chain uses TRBV29-1 and TRBJ2-5; D might be TRBD1 or TRBD2, each matching 5 bases. The CDR3 length is 13 residues. Germline lookup yields CDR1 SQVTM and CDR2 ANQGSEA. V lost 7 bases to trimming and J lost 1 base, with 13 bases between them. The CDR3: CSGRRDLQETQYF. CDR3 DNA: TGCAGCGGTCGCCGGGACCTCCAAGAGACCCAGTACTTC.

The V call is TRBV6-5, the J call TRBJ2-5; 7 positions match TRBD2. The J call may not be correct, given that the DNA end is closer to TRBJ2-1. The CDR3 is made up of 15 amino acids. The V gene's germline CDR1 is MNHEY and CDR2 SVGAGI. In nucleotides, the CDR3 is TGTGCCAGCAAATTGGACGGGAGGCCCTACAATGAGCAGTTCTTC. It yields the protein CASKLDGRPYNEQFF.

In this sample, this clonotype turned up a few times. Since a much larger clone is just one base distant, this may be a read error. V and J are TRBV3-1 and TRBJ2-5, with D possibly being TRBD1 or TRBD2 (5 bases each). The ends were cut back, 4 bases at V and 2 bases at J, with 11 bases in the middle. Germline V gives CDR1 LGHDT, CDR2 YNNKEL (reference sequence). The CDR3 runs 14 residues. CDR3 DNA sequence: TGTGCCAGCAGCCGAGGGTCAGGGCAAGAGACCCAGTACTTC. Encoded protein: CASSRGSGQETQYF.

This clonotype was recorded a few times. V gene TRBV20-1 combines with J gene TRBJ2-7; 8 positions match TRBD2. The length of the CDR3 is 12 residues. The germline gives CDR1 DFQATT, CDR2 SNEGSKA (reference sequence). The CDR3 nucleotides are TGCACAACCGGGACTAGCTCCTACGAGCAGTACTTC. This codes for CTTGTSSYEQYF.

The V and J genes are TRBV5-4 and TRBJ2-4, with D uncertain. The CDR3 contains 15 residues. Germline loops: CDR1 SGHNT, CDR2 YYREEE (reference sequence). Between the trimmed V and J ends, which lost 0 bases and 1 base, there was a span of 8 bases. The CDR3 region has the DNA TGTGCCAGCAGCTTGGGGACCGCCGCCAAAAACATTCAGTACTTC. As protein: CASSLGTAAKNIQYF. Based on the CDR3 plus reference TRBV5-4 and TRBJ2-4, the full variable domain is ETGVTQSPTHLIKTRGQQVTLRCSSQSGHNTVSWYQQALGQGPQFIFQYYREEENGRGNFPPRFSGLQFPNYSSELNVNALELDDSALYLCASSLGTAAKNIQYFGAGTRLSVL.

This clonotype came up a few times. J is TRBJ2-2 and V is TRBV7-3, with no clear D. V lost 1 base to trimming and J lost 4 bases, with 13 bases between them. CDR1 is SGHTA, CDR2 FQGTGA, per germline. The length of the CDR3 is 16 residues. As DNA, the CDR3 is TGTGCCAGCAGCTTAATGGCACCTACCCTCACCGGGGAGCTGTTTTTT. This encodes CASSLMAPTLTGELFF. Drawing the rest from reference TRBV7-3 and TRBJ2-2, the complete variable domain is GAGVSQTPSNKVTEKGKYVELRCDPISGHTALYWYRQSLGQGPEFLIYFQGTGAADDSGLPNDRFFAVRPEGSVSTLKIQRTERGDSAVYLCASSLMAPTLTGELFFGEGSRLTVL.

The chain uses TRBV5-5 and TRBJ2-1; D is unclear. Trimming left V 10 bases short and J 4 bases short, with 18 bases between. The V gene's germline CDR1 is SGHKS and CDR2 YYEKEE (reference sequence). The CDR3 totals 14 residues. This chain's CDR3 is CASSARASYNEQFF. CDR3 sequence (DNA): TGTGCCTCATCTGCCCGGGCTTCTTACAATGAGCAGTTCTTC.

This clonotype has just a few counts. This chain's CDR3 is CASSLAGITGELFF. CDR3 DNA: TGTGCCAGCAGTTTAGCGGGAATTACCGGGGAGCTGTTTTTT. V gene TRBV28 combines with J gene TRBJ2-2, with TRBD2 as a possible D gene (6 bases). The CDR3 covers 14 residues. V was pared by 2 bases and J by 5 bases, with 9 bases between. CDR1 and CDR2 from the germline V gene are MDHEN and SYDVKM.

This clonotype was found a few times. The genes are TRBV6-1 and TRBJ2-1; 10 bases line up with TRBD2. The V gene's germline CDR1 is MNHNS and CDR2 SASEGT. Unmatched junction bases numbered 11, after V lost 6 bases and J lost 0 bases. The CDR3 has 18 amino acids. The CDR3 spells CASSGLAGAPYSYNEQFF. The CDR3 nucleotides read TGTGCCAGCAGCGGGCTAGCGGGAGCCCCCTACTCCTACAATGAGCAGTTCTTC.

This clonotype was picked up one time. This chain links TRBV28 with TRBJ2-5, with D tentatively TRBD1 or TRBD2 (6 bases each). V gave up 10 bases and J gave up 2 bases, with 29 bases separating them. The CDR3 is 18 residues long. Germline-derived CDR1 and CDR2 are MDHEN and SYDVKM. The CDR3 region has the DNA TGTGCCACCAAGAGCGGAGGGGGGTTGACGGGGTTACAAGAGACCCAGTACTTC. As protein: CATKSGGGLTGLQETQYF.

The table lists this clonotype with many counts. The chain links TRBV29-1 to TRBJ2-5, with D uncertain. The J call may be faulty, since TRBJ2-1 better matches the DNA end. Germline V gene sequence: CDR1 SQVTM, CDR2 ANQGSEA. The length of the CDR3 is 14 residues. The CDR3 DNA follows: TGCAGCGTTGGAAAGGGTACCAATATTGGTGAGCAGTTCTTC. Translating gives CSVGKGTNIGEQFF.

This chain connects TRBV7-8 to TRBJ2-3, with D possibly TRBD2 on 6 matching bases. Trimming shortened V by 5 bases and J by 4 bases, and 25 bases separated the two germline ends. The CDR3 loop spans 18 amino acids. Germline V lookup: CDR1 SGHVS, CDR2 FQNEAQ. This CDR3 reads CASSDTGGAGSGADTQYF. As DNA, the CDR3 is TGTGCCAGCAGCGACACTGGAGGGGCGGGTAGTGGCGCAGATACGCAGTATTTT. Full variable domain (outside the CDR3, taken from reference TRBV7-8 and TRBJ2-3): GAGVSQSPRYKVAKRGQDVALRCDPISGHVSLFWYQQALGQGPEFLTYFQNEAQLDKSGLPSDRFFAERPEGSVSTLKIQRTQQEDSAVYLCASSDTGGAGSGADTQYFGPGTRLTVL.

The V and J genes are TRBV4-2 and TRBJ2-5; D unclear. Germline V gene sequence: CDR1 LGHNA, CDR2 YNFKEQ. Trimming removed 0 bases from V and 3 bases from J, with 11 bases in between. The length of the CDR3 is 15 residues. The CDR3 loop reads CASSQEHREEETQYF. Here the CDR3 DNA reads TGTGCCAGCAGCCAAGAACATAGGGAAGAAGAGACCCAGTACTTC.

The chain recombines TRBV20-1 with TRBJ1-3, with D unclear. The germline V gene encodes CDR1 DFQATT and CDR2 SNEGSKA (reference sequence). Trimming took 0 bases from V and 0 from J, leaving 18 bases between them. CDR3 length: 18 residues. Written as DNA, the CDR3 is TGCAGTGCTAGAGATGGAGCTAGAGGGTTCACCTCTGGAAACACCATATATTTT. It yields the protein CSARDGARGFTSGNTIYF.

The table lists this clonotype with a few counts. This rearrangement joins TRBV5-1 to TRBJ2-3; D remains unclear. The length of the CDR3 is 13 residues. Per the germline V gene, CDR1 is SGHRS and CDR2 is YFSETQ. Trimming left V 1 base short and J 0 bases short, with 3 bases between. The CDR3 DNA reads TGCGCCAGCAGCTTGCAGAGCACAGATACGCAGTATTTT. It encodes CASSLQSTDTQYF.

V gene TRBV6-1 combines with J gene TRBJ2-1; D is perhaps TRBD2 (6 bases). This CDR3 is 16 amino acids long. The V end lost 4 bases, the J end lost 6 bases, and 19 bases lay between the germline ends. Germline assignment: CDR1 MNHNS and CDR2 SASEGT. The CDR3 nucleotides are TGTGCCAGCAGTGGGTCATGGGCGGGAAATCGCAATGAGCAGTTCTTC. Its translation is CASSGSWAGNRNEQFF.

V usage is TRBV7-2 and J usage is TRBJ1-5; D gene unclear. Deletions cut 4 bases from V and 6 bases from J, with 10 bases between. This CDR3 is built from 13 residues. Germline V gene lookup returns CDR1 SGHTA and CDR2 FQGNSA. The DNA for the CDR3 is TGTGCCAGCAGCTCCCGCCGAGGTCAGCCCCAGCATTTT. It yields the protein CASSSRRGQPQHF. Filled out from reference TRBV7-2 and TRBJ1-5, the complete variable domain reads GAGVSQSPSNKVTEKGKDVELRCDPISGHTALYWYRQSLGQGLEFLIYFQGNSAPDKSGLPSDRFSAERTGGSVSTLTIQRTQQEDSAVYLCASSSRRGQPQHFGDGTRLSIL.

V is TRBV10-3 and J is TRBJ2-7; 7 bases match TRBD2. V lost 6 bases and J lost 2; bases outside the gene matches: 7. Germline lookup yields CDR1 ENHRY and CDR2 SYGVKD. This CDR3 has 14 amino acids. CDR3 loop: CAIRNIGGTYEQYF. CDR3 nucleotides: TGTGCCATCAGAAACATCGGGGGGACCTACGAGCAGTACTTC.

This clonotype was observed a few times. The CDR3 here is CASSQGVVSETQYF. Here the CDR3 DNA reads TGTGCCAGCAGCCAAGGGGTGGTCTCAGAGACCCAGTACTTC. The J gene is TRBJ2-5, the V gene TRBV3-1, with D hard to call. The CDR3 runs to 14 residues. Germline V gives CDR1 LGHDT, CDR2 YNNKEL (reference sequence). Trimming cost V 1 base and J 4 bases, with 10 bases left between them.

The V call is TRBV9, the J call TRBJ2-6; tentatively, D is TRBD1 (5 bases). The CDR3 consists of 16 residues. V shed 3 bases and J shed 0 bases, with 10 bases lying between them. Per germline, CDR1 SGDLS and CDR2 YYNGEE. The CDR3 DNA sequence: TGTGCCAGCAGCGCCCGTCAGGGCTCTGGGGCCAACGTCCTGACTTTC. It codes for CASSARQGSGANVLTF.

The genes are TRBV29-1 and TRBJ1-2, with D unresolved. Looked up from germline, CDR1 is SQVTM and CDR2 is ANQGSEA. V shed 3 bases and J shed 2 bases, with 7 bases lying between them. CDR3 length: 12 amino acids. The CDR3 DNA reads as TGCAGCGTTGAGAAAGGAAACTATGGCTACACCTTC. It codes for CSVEKGNYGYTF.

This clonotype was detected ten times or more. At one end the junction does not follow the germline gene, possibly because of a read error. J is TRBJ2-1 and V is TRBV7-7; D not certain. Germline CDR1 is SSHAT and CDR2 is FNYEAQ (reference sequence). This CDR3 region has 18 residues. CDR3 bases: TGTGCTAGCAGCTTAGTAGATTCCCCTGGTATCCCCTACAATGAGCAGTTCTTC. Translation gives CASSLVDSPGIPYNEQFF. The whole variable domain, remainder taken from reference TRBV7-7 and TRBJ2-1, is GAGVSQSPRYKVTKRGQDVTLRCDPISSHATLYWYQQALGQGPEFLTYFNYEAQPDKSGLPSDRFSAERPEGSISTLTIQRTEQRDSAMYRCASSLVDSPGIPYNEQFFGPGTRLTVL.

The chain couples TRBV7-9 to TRBJ2-7, with 10 bases that match TRBD1. There are 14 residues in the CDR3. J gave up 5 bases and V 8 bases, and 9 bases lay outside the gene matches. Per germline, CDR1 SEHNR and CDR2 FQNEAQ (reference sequence). The CDR3 DNA reads TGTGCCAGCCGCTGGGGGACAGGGGAGAACGAGCAGTACTTC. It yields the protein CASRWGTGENEQYF.